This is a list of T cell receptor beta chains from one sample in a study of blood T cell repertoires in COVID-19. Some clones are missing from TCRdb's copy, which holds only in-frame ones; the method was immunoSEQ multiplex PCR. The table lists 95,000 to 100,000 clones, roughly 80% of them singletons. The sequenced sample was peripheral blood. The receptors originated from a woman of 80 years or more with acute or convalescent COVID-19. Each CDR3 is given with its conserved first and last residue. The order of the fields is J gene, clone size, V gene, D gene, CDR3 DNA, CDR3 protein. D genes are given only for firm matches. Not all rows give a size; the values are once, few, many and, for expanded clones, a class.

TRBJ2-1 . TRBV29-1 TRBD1 TGCAGCGTTGAAAGTCGGGACAGACCCAGGGAGTTCTTC CSVESRDRPREFF
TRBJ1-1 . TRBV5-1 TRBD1 TGCGCCAGCAGCCCGGGACAGCCCTCCATGGTAGCTTTCTTT CASSPGQPSMVAFF
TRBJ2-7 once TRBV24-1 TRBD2 TGTGCCACTGGTGAGCGGGGGGCCTATGAGCAGTACTTC CATGERGAYEQYF
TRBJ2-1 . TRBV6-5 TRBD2 TGTGCCAGCAGTTACTCAGCGGGGGGGCCCTCTAATGAGCAGTTCTTC CASSYSAGGPSNEQFF
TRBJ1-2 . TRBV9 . TGTGCCAGCAGCGTAGGCGGAGATTCCGGCTACACCTTC CASSVGGDSGYTF
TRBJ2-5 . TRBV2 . TGTGCCAGCAGTGTCACAAAGACCCAGTACTTC CASSVTKTQYF
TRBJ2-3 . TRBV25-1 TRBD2 TGTGCCAGCAGTGCTCCCGGGGGGTCAGATACGCAGTATTTT CASSAPGGSDTQYF
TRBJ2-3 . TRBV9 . TGTGCCAGCAGCGTAGGCCTTGGTGCCCGGGGAGATACGCAGTATTTT CASSVGLGARGDTQYF
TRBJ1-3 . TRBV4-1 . TGCGCCAGCAGCCAAGGCGAACAGGGAGTACGAAACACCATATATTTT CASSQGEQGVRNTIYF
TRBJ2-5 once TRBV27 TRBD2 TGTGCCAGCAGTTTAACGGCGGGGGGGCCCAGTGGGGAGACCCAGTACTTC CASSLTAGGPSGETQYF
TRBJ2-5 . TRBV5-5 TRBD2 TGTGCCAGCAGCCTAGCGGGGGGATTGTACCAAGAGACCCAGTACTTC CASSLAGGLYQETQYF
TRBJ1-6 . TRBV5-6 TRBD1 TGTGCCAGCAGCCCTACCAGACAGGGCTATAATTCACCCCTCCACTTT CASSPTRQGYNSPLHF
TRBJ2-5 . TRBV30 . TGTGCCTGGAGTTCAACGACCAGCCGGGGAGAGACCCAGTACTTC CAWSSTTSRGETQYF
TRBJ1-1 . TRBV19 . TGTGCCAGTAGCACCCCCGGGGTTAAGACTGAAGCTTTCTTT CASSTPGVKTEAFF
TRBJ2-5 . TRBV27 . TGTGCCAGCAGTCCCCGGGAATTGGTGGGAGAGCAGTACTTC CASSPRELVGEQYF
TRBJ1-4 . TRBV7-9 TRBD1 TGTGCCAGCGCCTCAGGAGGTGGACAGGGTCGCGAAAAACTGTTTTTT CASASGGGQGREKLFF